Shown below are 26 T cell receptor beta chains from a single sample sequenced in a study of T cell changes during pregnancy in multiple sclerosis. Assay used: immunoSEQ multiplex PCR; TCRdb lists only in-frame clones, some missing. This sample has approximately 65,000 clones; roughly nine tenths occur once, and the top ten carry about 0.76%. This sample comprised CD4+ T cells from peripheral blood mononuclear cells, obtained in the first trimester of pregnancy. These receptors came from a female donor with multiple sclerosis, enrolled in a pregnancy study.

This chain connects TRBV5-1 to TRBJ2-5, with 10 bases that match TRBD2. Germline CDR1 reads SGHRS; CDR2 reads YFSETQ. The J segment lost 4 bases and the V segment lost 5 bases, leaving 5 bases of the junction unmatched. The CDR3 runs 14 residues. CDR3 region: CASRAGGLGETQYF. CDR3 in DNA: TGCGCCAGCAGAGCGGGGGGGCTCGGAGAGACCCAGTACTTC.

This CDR3 is CASSEGPREFF. The CDR3 DNA reads TGTGCCAGCAGTGAAGGGCCCCGGGAGTTCTTC. The chain links TRBV2 to TRBJ2-1; D is unresolved. Trimming left V 1 base short and J 14 bases short, with 9 bases between. Germline CDR1 is SNHLY and CDR2 is FYNNEI. The CDR3 contains 11 residues.

V usage is TRBV5-4 and J usage is TRBJ2-3, with 10 bases matching TRBD1. The CDR3 runs to 15 residues. The trim removed 6 bases at V and 1 base at J, leaving 5 bases unmatched. Germline-derived CDR1 and CDR2 are SGHNT and YYREEE (reference sequence). CDR3 sequence: CASTIGQGGTDTQYF. The DNA for the CDR3 is TGTGCCAGCACCATCGGACAGGGGGGCACAGATACGCAGTATTTT.

The CDR3 bases are TGTGCCAGCAGTGATGGGCGGGACCAGAGGGACGAGCAGTACTTC. It specifies CASSDGRDQRDEQYF. The V and J genes are TRBV6-1 and TRBJ2-7; maybe TRBD2 (6 bases). CDR1 and CDR2 from the germline V gene are MNHNS and SASEGT. V lost 3 bases and J 5 bases, leaving 17 bases between the germline ends. The CDR3 extends over 15 amino acids.

This clone is a singleton in its sample. The chain uses TRBV5-4 and TRBJ1-4; no reliable D call. Trimming left V 0 bases short and J 7 bases short, with 4 bases between. Germline lookup yields CDR1 SGHNT and CDR2 YYREEE (reference sequence). CDR3 size: 12 residues. The CDR3 here is CASSLGAEKLFF. The CDR3 DNA reads TGTGCCAGCAGCTTGGGGGCTGAAAAACTGTTTTTT.

This clone was counted a few times. The chain couples TRBV4-1 to TRBJ2-1; a weak D match, TRBD1 (5 bases). The CDR3 runs to 14 residues. V dropped 4 bases and J dropped 10 bases, with 17 bases sitting between them. The germline CDR1 and CDR2 sequences are MGHRA and YSYEKL. The CDR3 reads CASSRKETVTEQFF. The CDR3 DNA reads as TGCGCCAGCAGCCGAAAGGAGACAGTCACCGAGCAGTTCTTC.

The V and J genes are TRBV7-9 and TRBJ2-1; weak D call: TRBD2 (5 bases). Trimming stripped 0 bases from V and 0 bases from J, with 6 bases between. Germline values: CDR1 SEHNR, CDR2 FQNEAQ (reference sequence). The CDR3 has 15 residues. The CDR3 protein is CASSLAGSSYNEQFF. CDR3 in DNA: TGTGCCAGCAGCTTAGCGGGGAGCTCCTACAATGAGCAGTTCTTC.

The chain recombines TRBV30 with TRBJ2-7; 12 bases match TRBD2. The V gene end was trimmed by 0 bases and the J gene end by 3 bases; junction bases not matched to a gene: 9. The CDR3 is 17 residues long. CDR1 and CDR2 (germline): GTSNPN, SVGIG (reference sequence). The CDR3 here is CAWSVRLAGGNHYEQYF. CDR3 nucleotides: TGTGCCTGGAGTGTAAGGCTAGCGGGGGGGAACCACTACGAGCAGTACTTC.

This clone was detected only once. The chain recombines TRBV18 with TRBJ1-6; 10 bases are shared with TRBD1. Germline loops: CDR1 KGHSH, CDR2 LQKENI. CDR3 size: 16 residues. Germline trimming cut 6 bases from V and 10 bases from J; bases unmatched to any gene: 12. The CDR3 DNA reads TGTGCCAGCTCGGATTCGACAGGGGGCGCGCGGTCACCCCTCCACTTT. Translation: CASSDSTGGARSPLHF.

There are a few counts of this clone. The V call is TRBV2, the J call TRBJ1-2; weak D call: TRBD1 (6 bases). Germline V gene sequence: CDR1 SNHLY, CDR2 FYNNEI. V was cut by 5 bases and J by 5 bases, with 15 bases left in between. The CDR3 is 14 amino acids. CDR3 in DNA: TGTGCCAGCAGTCCAGCCCGGGACATATATGGCTACACCTTC. Translated, it gives CASSPARDIYGYTF.

The chain combines TRBV9 with TRBJ1-6, with TRBD1 matching 10 bases. Germline V gives CDR1 SGDLS, CDR2 YYNGEE. The V segment lost 0 bases and the J segment 9 bases; nucleotides outside the gene matches: 0. The CDR3 totals 14 residues. This CDR3 reads CASSVGQGASPLHF. The DNA for the CDR3 is TGTGCCAGCAGCGTAGGACAGGGGGCTTCACCCCTCCACTTT.

The chain recombines TRBV6-6 with TRBJ2-3; possible D gene TRBD2, 6 bases. The CDR3 length is 11 residues. CDR1 and CDR2 (germline): MNHNY, SVGAGI (reference sequence). Between the trimmed V and J ends, which lost 8 bases and 4 bases, there was a span of 7 bases. Here the CDR3 DNA reads TGTGCCAGCTGCGGGGCAGATACGCAGTATTTT. Amino acids: CASCGADTQYF.

This clone came up once. CDR3 sequence: CASSPSQGAYTEAFF. The CDR3 DNA is TGCGCCAGCAGCCCTTCTCAGGGGGCATACACTGAAGCTTTCTTT. This sequence joins TRBV4-3 and TRBJ1-1; 8 positions agree with TRBD1. Germline trimming cut 4 bases from V and 3 bases from J; bases unmatched to any gene: 7. Germline assignment: CDR1 LGHNA and CDR2 YSLEER. The CDR3 consists of 15 residues.

The chain has TRBV6-6 and TRBJ1-1, with D hard to call. CDR1 is MNHNY and CDR2 is SVGAGI in the germline V gene (reference sequence). CDR3 length: 14 residues. Deletions cut 0 bases from V and 4 bases from J, with 9 bases between. CDR3 DNA: TGTGCCAGCAGTTACTCTACCGGGAGCACTGAAGCTTTCTTT. This translates into CASSYSTGSTEAFF.

This rearrangement joins TRBV28 to TRBJ1-2; maybe TRBD1 (5 bases). This CDR3 is built from 14 residues. Trimming stripped 9 bases from V and 2 bases from J, with 16 bases between. Germline-derived CDR1 and CDR2 are MDHEN and SYDVKM. CDR3 DNA sequence: TGTGCCAGTGGGGTGGGGGGTAGGAACTATGGCTACACCTTC. Its translation is CASGVGGRNYGYTF.

The genes are TRBV23-1 and TRBJ2-5; tentatively, D is TRBD1 (6 bases). TRBV23-1 is an open reading frame, and its role is uncertain. V dropped 1 base and J dropped 3 bases, with 15 bases sitting between them. CDR3 length: 16 amino acids. CDR3 DNA: TGCGCCAGCAGTCAATATCCAGGGGTCAAAGAAGAGACCCAGTACTTC. Translated: CASSQYPGVKEETQYF.

This rearrangement joins TRBV18 to TRBJ2-5; a possible D gene is TRBD2 (7 bases). The J call is uncertain, as TRBJ2-7 better fits the DNA end. CDR1 and CDR2 from the germline V gene are KGHSH and LQKENI. The CDR3 is made up of 15 amino acids. The CDR3 sequence is CASSPPTRGPYEQYF. The DNA for the CDR3 is TGTGCCAGCTCACCTCCCACGCGGGGGCCCTACGAGCAGTACTTC.

V usage is TRBV5-6 and J usage is TRBJ2-7; 12 bases match TRBD1. CDR3 size: 17 residues. Germline-derived CDR1 and CDR2 are SGHDT and YYEEEE. V gave up 4 bases and J gave up 3 bases; unmatched junction bases: 11. The CDR3 bases are TGTGCCAGCAGCCAGTTGAAAGGGACAGGGGGCGTCTACGAGCAGTACTTC. This translates into CASSQLKGTGGVYEQYF.

This chain joins TRBV25-1 and TRBJ1-4; possible D gene TRBD1, 6 bases. V lost 3 bases to trimming and J lost 1 base, with 15 bases between them. Germline CDR1 is MGHDK and CDR2 is SYGVNS. This CDR3 contains 17 residues. CDR3 in amino acids: CASSDGTTSKTNEKLFF. CDR3 sequence (DNA): TGTGCCAGCAGTGACGGGACAACCTCTAAAACTAATGAAAAACTGTTTTTT. Together with reference TRBV25-1 and TRBJ1-4, the CDR3 gives the full variable domain: EADIYQTPRYLVIGTGKKITLECSQTMGHDKMYWYQQDPGMELHLIHYSYGVNSTEKGDLSSESTVSRIRTEHFPLTLESARPSHTSQYLCASSDGTTSKTNEKLFFGSGTQLSVL.

This clone occurred once. The rearrangement joins TRBV6-5 to TRBJ2-3; 8 nucleotides line up with TRBD2. The V gene's germline CDR1 is MNHEY and CDR2 SVGAGI. The CDR3 has 15 residues. Trimming took 0 bases from V and 7 from J; bases not matched to a gene: 6. The CDR3 DNA reads as TGTGCCAGCAGTTACTCACCGGAGCGGGGGAATACGCAGTATTTT. The encoded protein is CASSYSPERGNTQYF.

This chain uses TRBV7-2 with TRBJ2-2, with 9 positions matching TRBD2. This CDR3 contains 17 residues. Germline CDR1 SGHTA, CDR2 FQGNSA. The V and J ends lost 5 bases and 2 bases, in that order; junction bases with no gene match: 9. In DNA, the CDR3 is TGTGCCAGCAGCGCCAGAACTAGCGGGCTTAACACCGGGGAGCTGTTTTTT. It specifies CASSARTSGLNTGELFF.

V is TRBV7-2 and J is TRBJ1-1; the D gene is possibly TRBD1 (6 bases). Germline CDR1 SGHTA, CDR2 FQGNSA. V was pared by 1 base and J by 6 bases, with 12 bases between. The CDR3 runs to 14 residues. This chain's CDR3 is CASSLEGQLPEAFF. In nucleotides, the CDR3 is TGTGCCAGCAGCTTAGAGGGACAATTGCCTGAAGCTTTCTTT.

The V and J genes are TRBV6-5 and TRBJ1-3; D is possibly TRBD1 (5 bases). The CDR3 has 15 amino acids. V lost 5 bases and J lost 4, with 15 bases in between. Germline V gene data show CDR1 as MNHEY and CDR2 as SVGAGI. CDR3 bases: TGTGCCAGCAGTCCCGTCGGGGGACCCGGAAACACCATATATTTT. It codes for CASSPVGGPGNTIYF.

V usage is TRBV6-1 and J usage is TRBJ2-3, with a tentative D call TRBD2 (5 bases). With 8 bases removed from V and 0 bases from J, the gap between germline ends came to 15 bases. The CDR3 loop spans 15 amino acids. Germline V CDR1 and CDR2: MNHNS, SASEGT. The CDR3 region is CASRSSGVSTDTQYF. The CDR3 DNA is TGTGCCAGCCGTTCGAGCGGAGTTAGCACAGATACGCAGTATTTT.

The chain recombines TRBV7-2 with TRBJ1-5; 7 nucleotides match TRBD1. This CDR3 spans 16 amino acids. From germline, CDR1 is SGHTA and CDR2 FQGNSA. The V and J ends lost 4 bases and 5 bases, in that order; junction bases with no gene match: 11. The CDR3 DNA reads as TGTGCCAGCAGCTCGAACCCGACAGGGTTGGATCAGCCCCAGCATTTT. Translation gives CASSSNPTGLDQPQHF.

This chain connects TRBV6-5 to TRBJ1-1, with D unclear. The CDR3 spans 16 residues. Per germline, CDR1 MNHEY and CDR2 SVGAGI. V shed 4 bases and J shed 3 bases, with 18 bases lying between them. CDR3 sequence: CASSFRQGRWHTEAFF. The CDR3 DNA sequence: TGTGCCAGCAGTTTTAGACAAGGTCGGTGGCACACTGAAGCTTTCTTT.